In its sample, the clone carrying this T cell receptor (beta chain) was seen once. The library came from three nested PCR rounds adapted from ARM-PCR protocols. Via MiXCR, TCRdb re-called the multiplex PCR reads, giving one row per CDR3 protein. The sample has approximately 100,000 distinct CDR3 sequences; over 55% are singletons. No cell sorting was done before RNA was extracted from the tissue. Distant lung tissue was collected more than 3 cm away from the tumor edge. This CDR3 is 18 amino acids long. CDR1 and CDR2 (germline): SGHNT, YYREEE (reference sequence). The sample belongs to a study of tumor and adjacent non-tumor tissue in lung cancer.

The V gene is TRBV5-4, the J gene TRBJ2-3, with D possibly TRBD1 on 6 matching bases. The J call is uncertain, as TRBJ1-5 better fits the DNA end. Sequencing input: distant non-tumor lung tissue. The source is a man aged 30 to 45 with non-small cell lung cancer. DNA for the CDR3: TGTGCCAGCAGTTCGGGACTAGCGGGGGGGCCAGGGTCAAATACGCAGCATTTT. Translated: CASSSGLAGGPGSNTQHF.